Following are 2 T cell receptor beta chains from one sample sequenced in a study of CD8 T cells in ankylosing spondylitis. Each CDR3 protein gets one entry after TCRdb re-called the 5' RACE reads with MiXCR. The sample carries fewer than 35,000 distinct CDR3 sequences, less than 40% recorded once. Sequences were obtained from synovial fluid, either unsorted or a sorted T cell fraction (not recorded which). The source of these receptors is a male donor with ankylosing spondylitis.

In its sample, this clonotype was seen once. The rearrangement joins TRBV12-3 or TRBV12-4 to TRBJ2-1; 14 bases are shared with TRBD2. The ends lost 7 bases at V and 4 bases at J; junction bases unmatched: 6. This CDR3 comprises 16 residues. The CDR3, as DNA: TGTGCCAGCACCCCGGGGACTAGCGGGAGTTACAATGAGCAGTTCTTC. Translation: CASTPGTSGSYNEQFF.

This clonotype was detected a few times. The DNA of the CDR3 is TGTGCCAGCACCCCGGACGGGGCTCCACTCTATGGCTACACCTTC. It is translated as CASTPDGAPLYGYTF. The chain employs TRBV2 and TRBJ1-2, with D maybe TRBD1 (5 bases). Trimming shortened V by 7 bases and J by 4 bases, and 19 bases separated the two germline ends. The germline gives CDR1 SNHLY, CDR2 FYNNEI. There are 15 residues in the CDR3.